This TCR beta chain was profiled in a study of spatial heterogeneity in lung cancer. Study summary: Alpha-chain sequences were detected in numbers that were consistently lower than beta-chain sequences. Findings and caveats of the study: The study found ubiquitous expanded tumor TCRs in blood more at resection than follow-up.

The time point denotes: sample taken at primary tumor resection. The sequenced material consisted of unsorted whole RNA from tumor, nontumor lung or frozen PBMC. CDR1 is SNHLY, CDR2 FYNNEI, per germline. This CDR3 is 13 amino acids long. V was cut by 2 bases and J by 6 bases, with 8 bases left in between. Every individual TCR cDNA molecule carried its own unique molecular identifier, which allowed correction of PCR and sequencing errors. From the 5' RACE reads, TCRdb called clonotypes with MiXCR, one entry per CDR3 protein. Of about 13,000 distinct CDR3 sequences listed, about 4% are singletons. This clonotype was recorded many times. Its antigen is undetermined.

The sample consisted of PBMCs, taken at surgery. The source of this sequence is a male donor with early-stage non-small cell lung cancer. This chain links TRBV2 with TRBJ2-1; no reliable D call. CDR3 loop: CASSEHVTNEQFF. The CDR3 DNA sequence: TGTGCCAGCAGTGAACATGTAACCAATGAGCAGTTCTTC.